The clone carrying this TCR beta chain was counted between two and nine times. Its target is unknown. Unique molecular identifiers (one per individual cDNA molecule) were attached. Via MiXCR, TCRdb re-called the 5' RACE reads, giving one row per CDR3 protein. The profile shows about 63,000 distinct CDR3 sequences, 10% to 15% of them singletons. These data belong to a study of early T cells in non-severe SARS-CoV-2 infection. Overall study: Sequencing input comprised bulk RNA from unsorted whole blood; chain pairing was not available. Study conclusions and caveats: Sequences matched to VDJdb favored anti-spike CD8 responses, while private and CD4 specificities were missed.

From germline, CDR1 is MNHNY and CDR2 SVGAGI (reference sequence). The CDR3 has 13 residues. V lost 2 bases to trimming and J lost 5 bases, with 9 bases between them. This sequence originates from an adult who was a healthcare worker with PCR-confirmed SARS-CoV-2 infection or an uninfected control (not recorded which). The material sequenced was whole blood. This chain links TRBV6-6 with TRBJ1-1; D is ambiguous. The DNA for the CDR3 is TGTGCCAGCAGTTACGTCGGGGAGACTGAAGCTTTCTTT. The encoded protein is CASSYVGETEAFF.